This T cell receptor beta chain stems from a study of human T cells and chemical hapten exposure. Study-level background: Diphenylcyclopropenone was applied weekly to patients' scalps across the roughly 24-week study.

A single record per CDR3 protein comes from TCRdb applying MiXCR to the RACE reads. The table lists some 380,000 distinct CDR3 sequences, about 4.4% of them singletons. Time point reported: patch test 1, 2 weeks after DPC sensitization. The treatment is: therapeutic diphenylcyclopropenone sensitization with weekly scalp DPC. This CDR3 comprises 17 residues. This clonotype was observed many times. The starting material was whole blood, obtained in connection with sensitization to the hapten diphenylcyclopropenone (DPC). The chain combines TRBV21-1 with TRBJ2-5; whether TRBD1, the table's D call, matches the DNA was not checked. TRBV21-1 is a pseudogene locus. The receptor's source is a woman aged 45-59 years with alopecia areata. Some clones in this sample may be carry-over from other donors' samples. This CDR3 is CASTDRGTRTDQETQYF. CDR3 nucleotide sequence: TGTGCCAGCACCGACCGGGGGACGAGAACGGATCAAGAGACCCAGTACTTC.